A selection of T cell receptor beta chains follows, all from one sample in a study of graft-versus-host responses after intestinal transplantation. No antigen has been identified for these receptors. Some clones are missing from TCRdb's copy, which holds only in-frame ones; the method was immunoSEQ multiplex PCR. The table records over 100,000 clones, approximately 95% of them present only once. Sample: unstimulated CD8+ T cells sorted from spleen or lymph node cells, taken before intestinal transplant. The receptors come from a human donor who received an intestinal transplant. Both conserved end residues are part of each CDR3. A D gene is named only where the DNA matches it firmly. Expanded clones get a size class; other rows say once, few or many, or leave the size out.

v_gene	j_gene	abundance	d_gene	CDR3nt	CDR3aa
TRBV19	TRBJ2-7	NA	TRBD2	TGTGCCAGTAGTATCTCGATGACTAGCGGGTACGAGCAGTACTTC	CASSISMTSGYEQYF
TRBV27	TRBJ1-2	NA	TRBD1	TGTGCCAGCAGTTTGGAGGGGGCAGGGTCTTATGGCTACACCTTC	CASSLEGAGSYGYTF
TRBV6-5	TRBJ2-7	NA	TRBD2	TGTGCCAGCAGTTACTCCACTAGCGGCGAGCAGTACTTC	CASSYSTSGEQYF
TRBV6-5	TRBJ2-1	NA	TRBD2	TGTGCCAGCAGTCACAGGACTAGCTATGTGGATGAGCAGTTCTTC	CASSHRTSYVDEQFF
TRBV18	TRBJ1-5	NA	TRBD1	TGTGCCAGCTCTGACGACAGGGGCGCTCAGCCCCAGCATTTT	CASSDDRGAQPQHF
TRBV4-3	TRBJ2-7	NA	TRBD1	TGCGCCAGCAGCCAAGGGGGGACAGGTGGCTACGAGCAGTACTTC	CASSQGGTGGYEQYF
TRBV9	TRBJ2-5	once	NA	TGTGCCAGCAGCGTAGTAGGCGGGGTGACCCAGTACTTC	CASSVVGGVTQYF
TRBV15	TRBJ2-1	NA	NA	TGTGCCACCAGCAAGGGGGGTACGTACAATGAGCAGTTCTTC	CATSKGGTYNEQFF
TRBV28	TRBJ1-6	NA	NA	TGTGCCAGCAGTTTATTGAAATCCCTCCACTTT	CASSLLKSLHF
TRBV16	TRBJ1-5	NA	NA	TGTGCCAGCAGCCAATCTAGGGGAAATCAGCCCCAGCATTTT	CASSQSRGNQPQHF
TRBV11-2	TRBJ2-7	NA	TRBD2	TGTGCCAGCAGCTTGGGACTAGCGGAAGAGCAGTACTTC	CASSLGLAEEQYF
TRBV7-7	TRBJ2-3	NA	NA	TGTGCCAGCAGCCCCTTAGTTGCAGATACGCAGTATTTT	CASSPLVADTQYF